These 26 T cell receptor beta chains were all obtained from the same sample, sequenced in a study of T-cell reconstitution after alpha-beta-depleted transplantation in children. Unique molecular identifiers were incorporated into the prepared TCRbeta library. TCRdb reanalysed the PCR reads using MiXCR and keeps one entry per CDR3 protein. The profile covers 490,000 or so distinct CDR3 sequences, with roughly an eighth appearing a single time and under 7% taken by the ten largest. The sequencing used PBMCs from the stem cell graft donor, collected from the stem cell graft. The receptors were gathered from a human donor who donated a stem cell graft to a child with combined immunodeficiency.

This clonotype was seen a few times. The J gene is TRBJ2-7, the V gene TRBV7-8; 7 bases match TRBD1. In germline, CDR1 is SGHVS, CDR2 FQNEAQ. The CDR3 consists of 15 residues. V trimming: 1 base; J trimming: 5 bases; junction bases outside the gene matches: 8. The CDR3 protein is CASSLEATGSHEQYF. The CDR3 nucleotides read TGTGCCAGCAGCTTAGAAGCGACAGGGTCCCACGAGCAGTACTTC. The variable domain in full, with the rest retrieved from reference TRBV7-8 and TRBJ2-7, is GAGVSQSPRYKVAKRGQDVALRCDPISGHVSLFWYQQALGQGPEFLTYFQNEAQLDKSGLPSDRFFAERPEGSVSTLKIQRTQQEDSAVYLCASSLEATGSHEQYFGPGTRLTVT.

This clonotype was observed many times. Here the CDR3 DNA reads TGCAGTGCTCCCTCGAACGGGCAGTTCTTC. Its translation is CSAPSNGQFF. This chain uses TRBV20-1 with TRBJ2-1, with D uncertain. This CDR3 comprises 10 residues. The V end was cut by 5 bases, the J end by 12 bases, with 11 bases between. Germline V lookup: CDR1 DFQATT, CDR2 SNEGSKA (reference sequence).

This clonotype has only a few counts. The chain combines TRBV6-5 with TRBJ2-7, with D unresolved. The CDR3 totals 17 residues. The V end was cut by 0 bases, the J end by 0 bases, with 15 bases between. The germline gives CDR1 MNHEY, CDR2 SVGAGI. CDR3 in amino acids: CASSYSLVPETSYEQYF. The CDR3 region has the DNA TGTGCCAGCAGTTACTCCCTAGTTCCGGAGACCTCCTACGAGCAGTACTTC.

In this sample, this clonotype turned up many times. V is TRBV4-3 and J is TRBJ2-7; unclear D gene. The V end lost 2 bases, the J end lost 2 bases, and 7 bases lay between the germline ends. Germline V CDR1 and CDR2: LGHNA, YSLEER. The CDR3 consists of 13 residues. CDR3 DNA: TGCGCCAGCAGCCAACGGCAGGCCTACGAGCAGTACTTC. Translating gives CASSQRQAYEQYF.

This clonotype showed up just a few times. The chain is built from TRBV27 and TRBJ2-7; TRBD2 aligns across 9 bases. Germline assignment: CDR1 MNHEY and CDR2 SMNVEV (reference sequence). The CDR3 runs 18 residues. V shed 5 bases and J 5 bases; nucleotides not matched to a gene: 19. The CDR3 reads CASSDRVLLAGSLNEQYF. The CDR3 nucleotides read TGTGCCAGCAGTGACAGGGTCCTGCTAGCGGGGAGCTTAAACGAGCAGTACTTC.

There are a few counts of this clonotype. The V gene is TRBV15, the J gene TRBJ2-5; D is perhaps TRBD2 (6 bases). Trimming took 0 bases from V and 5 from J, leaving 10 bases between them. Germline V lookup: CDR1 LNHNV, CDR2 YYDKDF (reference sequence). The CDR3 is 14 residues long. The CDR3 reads CATSRDGGEETQYF. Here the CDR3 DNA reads TGTGCCACCAGCAGAGACGGGGGTGAGGAGACCCAGTACTTC.

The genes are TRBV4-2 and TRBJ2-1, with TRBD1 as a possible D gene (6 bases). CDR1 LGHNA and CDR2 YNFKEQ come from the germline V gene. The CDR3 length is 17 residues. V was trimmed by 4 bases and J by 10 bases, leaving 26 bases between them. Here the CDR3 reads CASSPDLIYTRGREQFF. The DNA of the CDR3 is TGTGCCAGCAGCCCAGATCTAATTTATACCAGGGGCAGGGAGCAGTTCTTC.

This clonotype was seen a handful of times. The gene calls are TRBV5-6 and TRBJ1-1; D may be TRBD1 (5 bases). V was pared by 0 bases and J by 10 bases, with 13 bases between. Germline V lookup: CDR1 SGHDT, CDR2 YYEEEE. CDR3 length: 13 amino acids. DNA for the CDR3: TGTGCCAGCAGCTTGGCCAGGGCCCTCCCAGCTTTCTTT. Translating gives CASSLARALPAFF.

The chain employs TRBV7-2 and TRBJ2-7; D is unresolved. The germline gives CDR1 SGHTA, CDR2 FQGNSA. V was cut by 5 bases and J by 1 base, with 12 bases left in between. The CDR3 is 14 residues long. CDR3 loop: CASSPVLSSYEQYF. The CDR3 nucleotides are TGTGCCAGCAGCCCCGTCCTCTCTTCCTACGAGCAGTACTTC.

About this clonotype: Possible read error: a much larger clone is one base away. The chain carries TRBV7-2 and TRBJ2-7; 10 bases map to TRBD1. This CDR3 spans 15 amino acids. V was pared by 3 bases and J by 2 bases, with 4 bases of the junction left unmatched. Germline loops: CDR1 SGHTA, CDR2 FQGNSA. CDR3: CASSFGTGATYEQYF. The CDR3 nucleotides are TGTGCCAGCAGCTTTGGGACAGGGGCCACCTACGAGCAGTACTTC.

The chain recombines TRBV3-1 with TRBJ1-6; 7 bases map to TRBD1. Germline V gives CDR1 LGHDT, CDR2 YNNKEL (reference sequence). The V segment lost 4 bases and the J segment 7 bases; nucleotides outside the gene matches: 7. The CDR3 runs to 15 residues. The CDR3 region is CASSPWTGDNSPLHF. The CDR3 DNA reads TGTGCCAGCAGCCCGTGGACAGGCGACAATTCACCCCTCCACTTT.

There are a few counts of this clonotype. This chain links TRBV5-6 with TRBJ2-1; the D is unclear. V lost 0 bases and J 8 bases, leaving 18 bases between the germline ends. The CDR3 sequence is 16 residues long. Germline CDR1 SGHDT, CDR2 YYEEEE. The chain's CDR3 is CASSLGMVRATHEQFF. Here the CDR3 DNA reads TGTGCCAGCAGCTTGGGCATGGTTCGAGCAACCCATGAGCAGTTCTTC. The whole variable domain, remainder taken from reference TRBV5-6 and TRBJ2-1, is DAGVTQSPTHLIKTRGQQVTLRCSPKSGHDTVSWYQQALGQGPQFIFQYYEEEERQRGNFPDRFSGHQFPNYSSELNVNALLLGDSALYLCASSLGMVRATHEQFFGPGTRLTVL.

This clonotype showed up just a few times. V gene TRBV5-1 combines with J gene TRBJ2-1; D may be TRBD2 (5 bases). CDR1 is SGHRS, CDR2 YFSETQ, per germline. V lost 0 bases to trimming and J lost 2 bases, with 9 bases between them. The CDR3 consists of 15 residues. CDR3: CASSLAGLPYNEQFF. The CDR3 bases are TGCGCCAGCAGCTTGGCAGGACTCCCCTACAATGAGCAGTTCTTC.

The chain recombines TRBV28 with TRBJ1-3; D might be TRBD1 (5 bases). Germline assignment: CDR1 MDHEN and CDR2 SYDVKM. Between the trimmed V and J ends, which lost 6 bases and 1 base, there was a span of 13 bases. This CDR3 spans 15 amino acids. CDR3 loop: CASRSGLSSGNTIYF. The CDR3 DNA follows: TGTGCCAGCAGATCGGGACTGAGTTCTGGAAACACCATATATTTT.

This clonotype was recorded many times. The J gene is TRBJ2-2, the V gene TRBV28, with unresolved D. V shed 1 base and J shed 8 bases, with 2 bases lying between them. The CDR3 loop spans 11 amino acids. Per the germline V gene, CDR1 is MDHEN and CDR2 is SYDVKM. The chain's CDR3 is CASSLLGELFF. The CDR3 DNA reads TGTGCCAGCAGTTTATTAGGGGAGCTGTTTTTT. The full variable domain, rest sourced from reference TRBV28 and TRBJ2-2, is DVKVTQSSRYLVKRTGEKVFLECVQDMDHENMFWYRQDPGLGLRLIYFSYDVKMKEKGDIPEGYSVSREKKERFSLILESASTNQTSMYLCASSLLGELFFGEGSRLTVL.

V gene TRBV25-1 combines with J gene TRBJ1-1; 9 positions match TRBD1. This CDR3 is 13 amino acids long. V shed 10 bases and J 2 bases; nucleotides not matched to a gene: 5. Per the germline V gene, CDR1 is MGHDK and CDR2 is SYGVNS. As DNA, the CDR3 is TGTGCCACCTGGACAGGGGAAAACACTGAAGCTTTCTTT. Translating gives CATWTGENTEAFF. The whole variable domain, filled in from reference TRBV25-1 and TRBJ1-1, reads EADIYQTPRYLVIGTGKKITLECSQTMGHDKMYWYQQDPGMELHLIHYSYGVNSTEKGDLSSESTVSRIRTEHFPLTLESARPSHTSQYLCATWTGENTEAFFGQGTRLTVV.

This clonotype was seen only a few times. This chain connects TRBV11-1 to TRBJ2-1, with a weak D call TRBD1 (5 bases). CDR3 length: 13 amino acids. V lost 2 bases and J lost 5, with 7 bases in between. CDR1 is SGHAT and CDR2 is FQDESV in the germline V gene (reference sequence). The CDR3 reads CASSLLQDNEQFF. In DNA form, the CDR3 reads TGTGCCAGCAGCTTACTACAGGACAATGAGCAGTTCTTC.

The DNA for the CDR3 is TGTGCCAGCAGCTCCCATATTAGGGGGGGTGGGGCCAACGTCCTGACTTTC. Translated: CASSSHIRGGGANVLTF. The gene calls are TRBV7-6 and TRBJ2-6; a weak D match, TRBD2 (7 bases). V was pared by 4 bases and J by 3 bases, with 16 bases between. Germline assignment: CDR1 SGHVS and CDR2 FNYEAQ. The CDR3 totals 17 residues.

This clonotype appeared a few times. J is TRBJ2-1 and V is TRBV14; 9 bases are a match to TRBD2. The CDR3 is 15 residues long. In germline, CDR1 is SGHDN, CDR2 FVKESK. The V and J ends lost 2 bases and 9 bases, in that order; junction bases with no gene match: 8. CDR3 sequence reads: CASSQFSGSGVEQFF. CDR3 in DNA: TGTGCCAGCAGCCAATTTAGCGGGAGTGGTGTTGAGCAGTTCTTC.

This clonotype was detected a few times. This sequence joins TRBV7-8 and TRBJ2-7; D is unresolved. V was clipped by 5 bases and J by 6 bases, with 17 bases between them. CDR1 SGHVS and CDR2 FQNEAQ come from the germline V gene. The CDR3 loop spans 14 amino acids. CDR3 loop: CASSPIPVDGEQYF. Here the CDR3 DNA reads TGTGCCAGCAGCCCGATACCGGTGGACGGCGAGCAGTACTTC.

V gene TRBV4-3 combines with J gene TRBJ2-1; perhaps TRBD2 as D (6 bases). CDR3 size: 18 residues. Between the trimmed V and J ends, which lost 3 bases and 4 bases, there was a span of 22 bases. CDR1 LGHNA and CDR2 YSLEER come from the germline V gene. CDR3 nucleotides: TGCGCCAGCAGCCAGTTTACCTCAGGGACTGGAACATACAATGAGCAGTTCTTC. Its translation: CASSQFTSGTGTYNEQFF.

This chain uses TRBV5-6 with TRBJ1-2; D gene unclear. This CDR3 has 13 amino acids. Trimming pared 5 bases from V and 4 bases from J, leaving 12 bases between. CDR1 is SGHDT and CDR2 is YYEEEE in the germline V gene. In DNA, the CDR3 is TGTGCCAGCAGGCCGGCAGGCTTCTATGGCTACACCTTC. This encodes CASRPAGFYGYTF.

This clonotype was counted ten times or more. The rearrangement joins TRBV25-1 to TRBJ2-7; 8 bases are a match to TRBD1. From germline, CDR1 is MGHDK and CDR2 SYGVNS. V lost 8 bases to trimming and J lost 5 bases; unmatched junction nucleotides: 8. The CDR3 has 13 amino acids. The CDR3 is CASSGQGYDEQYF. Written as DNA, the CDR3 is TGTGCCAGCTCCGGACAGGGCTACGACGAGCAGTACTTC.

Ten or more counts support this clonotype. The CDR3: CASSPPRLAGENEQFF. The CDR3 DNA is TGTGCCAGCAGCCCTCCGAGACTAGCGGGAGAGAATGAGCAGTTCTTC. The chain has TRBV7-9 and TRBJ2-1; 12 nucleotides match TRBD2. Looked up from germline, CDR1 is SEHNR and CDR2 is FQNEAQ (reference sequence). There are 16 residues in the CDR3. Trimming removed 5 bases from V and 7 bases from J; junction bases left unmatched: 9.

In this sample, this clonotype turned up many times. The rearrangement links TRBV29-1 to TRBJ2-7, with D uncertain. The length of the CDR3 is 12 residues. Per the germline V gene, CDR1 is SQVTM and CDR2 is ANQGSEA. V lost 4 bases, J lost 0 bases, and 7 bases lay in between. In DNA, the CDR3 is TGCAGCGTTGGGTTCGACTCCTACGAGCAGTACTTC. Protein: CSVGFDSYEQYF.

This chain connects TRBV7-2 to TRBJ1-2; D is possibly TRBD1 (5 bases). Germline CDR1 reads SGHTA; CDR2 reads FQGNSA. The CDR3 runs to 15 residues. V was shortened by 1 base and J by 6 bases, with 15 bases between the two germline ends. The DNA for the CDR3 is TGTGCCAGCAGCTTAGATTCAGGGTATTCGGATGGCTACACCTTC. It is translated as CASSLDSGYSDGYTF.